This T cell receptor (beta chain) appears in the sequencing data of a study of T cells in Graves' hyperthyroidism and ophthalmopathy. This clonotype showed up many times. There were TCR beta CDR3 regions amplified from RNA transcripts. HTBI primers were used for first-round RT-PCR of the TCR CDR3. TCRdb analysed the multiplex PCR reads with MiXCR anew, one entry per CDR3 protein. The sample shows about 380,000 distinct CDR3 sequences, around 13% of them seen only once. Recently diagnosed hyperthyroidism of less than 2 months' duration affected patients aged 18 to 65. The CDR3 totals 16 residues. The junction had 8 bases not matched to a gene; V was cut back by 5 bases and J by 8 bases.

This TCR was sampled from a woman in her sixties with Graves' hyperthyroidism. This chain uses TRBV12-3 or TRBV12-4 with TRBJ2-1; 14 bases are a match to TRBD2. The specimen was blood. Here the CDR3 DNA reads TGTGCCAGCAGTCCCCGACTAGCGGGAGGGTCGGATGAGCAGTTCTTC. Encoded protein: CASSPRLAGGSDEQFF.